Listed below are T cell receptor beta chains from one sample, sequenced in a study of cytomegalovirus exposure and HLA in healthy donors. Clones were read by immunoSEQ multiplex PCR, and TCRdb kept only the in-frame ones, dropping some. There are around 260,000 clones in the sample; about 90% occur only once, and approximately 3.1% lies in the top ten. The sequencing sample was made of PBMCs. The receptors here all came from a woman aged 25 to 39 in good health and CMV-seronegative. Both conserved end residues are part of each CDR3. The size field is filled for only some rows; it gives once, few, many or a size class.

>NA|TRBV12-5
CASGHASTNTGELFF
>NA|TRBV29-1
CSVVGGRKGNEQFF
>NA|TRBV28
CASQHRDYGDTQYF
>NA|TRBV10-3
CAISVGNEQYF
>NA|TRBV27
CASSPMGDYTDTQYF
>NA|TRBV5-6
CASSLWDRENQPQHF
>NA|TRBV18
CASSPGQGAYNEQFF
>NA|TRBV5-1
CASSLTSGIGDTQYF
>NA|TRBV28
CASSLVQGRREQYF
>NA|TRBV7-6
CASRPGDRQEGQETQYF
>NA|TRBV6-5
CASRGTGGRAFF
>NA|TRBV4-2
CASSHPGTSTEAFF
>NA|TRBV4-1
CASSRLSWNTEAFF
>NA|TRBV6-5
CASSWDEDTGELFF
>NA|TRBV6-6
CASSYSTGGLYEQYF
>NA|TRBV28
CASSSGQLPRLF
>NA|TRBV5-1
CASRPSGTSHYEQYF
>NA|TRBV28
CASNPSLDSYEQYF
>NA|TRBV13
CASSWAGTSGAYEQYF
>NA|TRBV7-2
CASSLSFGGYEQYF
>NA|TRBV2
CASDTGVGEQYF
>NA|TRBV29-1
CSVEFRRGTEAFF
>NA|TRBV5-1
CASSAGARNTGELFF
>NA|TRBV25-1
CASSGPPGQPYGYTF
>NA|TRBV6-1
CASSRTGTYYGYTF
>NA|TRBV4-3
CASSQERQGPYEQYF
>NA|TRBV9
CASSPTPGTASYNEQFF
>NA|TRBV11-2
CASSLAGSRQPEGYGYTF
>NA|TRBV4-3
CASSQDGAIGQTHAGELFF
>NA|TRBV28
CASSFSYEQYF
>NA|TRBV27
CASSLSGGFSDTGELFF
>NA|TRBV27
CAIPIGTVPRLAKNIQYF
>once|TRBV11-2
CASSLVGAGELFF
>once|TRBV5-1
CASSLAGTSGTREQYF
>NA|TRBV6-1
CACSIEAYEQYF
>NA|TRBV28
CASSWDRVYEQYF
>NA|TRBV9
CASSVERGSLENEQFF
>NA|TRBV19
CASTSTGPSYEQYF
>NA|TRBV2
CASSERGAYNEQFF
>NA|TRBV2
CASRPGSLSTGELFF
>NA|TRBV6-5
CASSYRTGVEPQHF
>NA|TRBV25-1
CASSEPGSQETQYF
>NA|TRBV19
CASSPTGRTDTQYF
>NA|TRBV7-3
CASRRAANTGELFF
>NA|TRBV5-4
CASSLGGDYEQFF
>NA|TRBV7-6
CASSRDGWNTEAFF
>NA|TRBV29-1
CSAQGTGGLTDTQYF
>NA|TRBV11-2
CASSLRVSYEQYF
>NA|TRBV18
CASSPNTGDYEQYF
>few|TRBV29-1
CSASKTSLQTQYF